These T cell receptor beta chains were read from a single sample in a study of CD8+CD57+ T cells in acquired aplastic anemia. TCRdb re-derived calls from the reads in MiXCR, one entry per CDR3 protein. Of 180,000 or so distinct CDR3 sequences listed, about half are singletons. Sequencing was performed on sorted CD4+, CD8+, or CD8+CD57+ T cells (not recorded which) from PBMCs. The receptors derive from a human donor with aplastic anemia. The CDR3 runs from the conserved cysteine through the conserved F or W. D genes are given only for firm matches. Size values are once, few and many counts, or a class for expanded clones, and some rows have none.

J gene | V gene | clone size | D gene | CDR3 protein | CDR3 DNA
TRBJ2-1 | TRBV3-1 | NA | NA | CASSQDFQARGEQFF | TGTGCCAGCAGCCAAGATTTCCAGGCTAGGGGTGAGCAGTTCTTC
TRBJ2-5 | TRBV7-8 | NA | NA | CASSPGHPETQYF | TGTGCCAGCAGCCCAGGGCATCCCGAGACCCAGTACTTC
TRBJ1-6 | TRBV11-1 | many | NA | CASSRGQIPDYNSPLHF | TGTGCCAGCAGCCGAGGACAGATCCCCGACTATAATTCACCCCTCCACTTT
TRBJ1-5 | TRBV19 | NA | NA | CASSMSPGGNQPQHF | TGTGCCAGTAGTATGTCCCCGGGGGGCAATCAGCCCCAGCATTTT
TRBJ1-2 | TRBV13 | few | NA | CASSPHGGQTVYGYTF | TGTGCCAGCAGCCCCCACGGGGGCCAGACGGTCTATGGCTACACCTTC
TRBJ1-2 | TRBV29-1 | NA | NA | CSVSFSVSEGYTF | TGCAGCGTTTCTTTTTCGGTGTCGGAAGGCTACACCTTC
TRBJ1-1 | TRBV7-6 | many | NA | CASSLDRGYTEAFF | TGTGCCAGCAGCTTAGATCGGGGGTACACTGAAGCTTTCTTT
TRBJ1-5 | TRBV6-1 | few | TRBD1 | CASSTDRGKNQPQHF | TGTGCCAGCAGTACAGACAGGGGGAAAAATCAGCCCCAGCATTTT
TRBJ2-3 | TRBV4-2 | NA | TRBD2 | CASSQDMASGRAAADTQYF | TGTGCCAGCAGCCAAGATATGGCTAGCGGGAGGGCCGCGGCAGATACGCAGTATTTT
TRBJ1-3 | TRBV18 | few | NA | CASSPQGGNTIYF | TGTGCCAGCTCACCACAAGGGGGAAACACCATATATTTT
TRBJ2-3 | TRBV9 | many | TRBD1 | CASSLQDRAPTDTQYF | TGTGCCAGCAGCCTACAAGACAGGGCTCCCACAGATACGCAGTATTTT
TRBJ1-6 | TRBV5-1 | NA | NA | CASSLAGWDSPLHF | TGCGCCAGCAGCTTGGCGGGGTGGGATTCACCCCTCCACTTT
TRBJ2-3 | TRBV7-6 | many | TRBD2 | CASSSRLAGATDTQYF | TGTGCCAGCAGCTCCAGACTAGCGGGAGCCACAGATACGCAGTATTTT
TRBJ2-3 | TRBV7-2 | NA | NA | CASSLVVGADTQYF | TGTGCCAGCAGCTTAGTCGTGGGGGCAGATACGCAGTATTTT
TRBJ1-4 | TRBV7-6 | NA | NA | CASSQTRGGQPLFF | TGTGCCAGCAGCCAGACTCGGGGAGGGCAGCCACTGTTTTTT
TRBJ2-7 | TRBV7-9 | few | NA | CASSVSSYEQYF | TGTGCCAGCAGCGTTAGCTCCTACGAGCAGTACTTC
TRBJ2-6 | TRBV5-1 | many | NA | CASSSQVSGANVLTF | TGCGCCAGCAGCTCACAGGTCTCTGGGGCCAACGTCCTGACTTTC
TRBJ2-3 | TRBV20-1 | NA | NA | CSVRERGTDTQYF | TGCAGTGTTCGGGAGAGGGGCACAGATACGCAGTATTTT
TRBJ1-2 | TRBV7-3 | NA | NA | CASSPAAGNLYGYTF | TGTGCCAGCAGCCCAGCGGCAGGGAACCTCTATGGCTACACCTTC
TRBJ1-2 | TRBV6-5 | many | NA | CASSYSLGSFDGYTF | TGTGCCAGCAGTTACTCCCTCGGATCATTTGATGGCTACACCTTC
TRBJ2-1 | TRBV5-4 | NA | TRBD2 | CASSFETGGPRTEQFF | TGTGCCAGCAGCTTCGAAACGGGAGGGCCACGTACTGAGCAGTTCTTC
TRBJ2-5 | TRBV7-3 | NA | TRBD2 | CASSYTVGGVFQETQYF | TGTGCCAGCAGCTACACTGTGGGGGGGGTATTCCAAGAGACCCAGTACTTC
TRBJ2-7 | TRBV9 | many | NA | CASSPTAGSIPGEQYF | TGTGCCAGCAGCCCCACGGCAGGGAGTATCCCTGGCGAGCAGTACTTC
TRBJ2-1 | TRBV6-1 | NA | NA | CASSEGGLRDEQFF | TGTGCCAGCAGTGAAGGGGGTCTCCGGGATGAGCAGTTCTTC
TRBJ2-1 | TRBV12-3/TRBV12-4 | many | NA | CASRIASSSYNEQFF | TGTGCCAGCAGGATAGCGTCAAGCTCCTACAATGAGCAGTTCTTC
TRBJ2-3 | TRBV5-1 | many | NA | CASSLGGFPDTQYF | TGCGCCAGCAGCTTGGGGGGGTTTCCAGATACGCAGTATTTT
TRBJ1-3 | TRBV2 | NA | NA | CASSVDSISGNTIYF | TGTGCCAGCAGTGTGGACAGTATCTCTGGAAACACCATATATTTT
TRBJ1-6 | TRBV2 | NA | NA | CATIRGGTYNSPLHF | TGTGCCACCATCCGGGGGGGGACCTATAATTCACCCCTCCACTTT
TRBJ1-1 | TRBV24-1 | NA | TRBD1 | CTTSDFGQGANNTEAFF | TGTACCACCAGTGATTTCGGGCAGGGGGCAAACAACACTGAAGCTTTCTTT
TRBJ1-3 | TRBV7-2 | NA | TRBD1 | CASSRQGSEENTIYF | TGTGCCAGCAGTAGACAGGGAAGTGAGGAAAACACCATATATTTT
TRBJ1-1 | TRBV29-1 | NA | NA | CSVDSKGRGLPEAFF | TGCAGCGTCGACTCCAAGGGGAGGGGCCTCCCCGAAGCTTTCTTT
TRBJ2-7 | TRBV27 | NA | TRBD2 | CASSLSHSGGTYEQYF | TGTGCCAGCAGTTTAAGTCATAGCGGGGGGACCTACGAGCAGTACTTC
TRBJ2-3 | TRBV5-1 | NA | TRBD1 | CASSHSGGSTDTQYF | TGCGCCAGCAGCCACTCAGGGGGATCCACAGATACGCAGTATTTT
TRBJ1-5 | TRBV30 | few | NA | CAWSVGTLGNQPQHF | TGTGCCTGGAGTGTGGGGACACTGGGGAATCAGCCCCAGCATTTT
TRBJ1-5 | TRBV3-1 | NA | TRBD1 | CASSQLQGGQPQHF | TGTGCCAGCAGCCAGCTACAGGGGGGTCAGCCCCAGCATTTT
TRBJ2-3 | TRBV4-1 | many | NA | CASFSFIGGGTDTQYF | TGCGCCAGCTTTAGCTTTATAGGGGGAGGTACAGATACGCAGTATTTT